This T cell receptor beta chain was captured in a study of T cells in Graves' hyperthyroidism and ophthalmopathy. Diagnosis rested on symptoms, serum thyroxine and TRAb, thyroid ultrasound, and orbital computed tomography. The ends lost 1 base at V and 5 bases at J; junction bases unmatched: 4. CDR3 length: 14 amino acids. Per the germline V gene, CDR1 is SEHNR and CDR2 is FQNEAQ (reference sequence). This clonotype has more than one count but fewer than ten. Amplified TCR beta CDR3 regions came from RNA transcripts. HTBI primers were used for first-round RT-PCR of the TCR CDR3. TCRdb independently ran MiXCR on the multiplex PCR reads; one entry per CDR3 protein. In the table there are hundreds of thousands of distinct CDR3 sequences, over 12% of which are singletons.

The sample consisted of blood. This clonotype originated in a woman aged 60 to 75 with Graves' ophthalmopathy. The rearrangement joins TRBV7-9 to TRBJ2-7, with 8 bases aligning to TRBD1. CDR3 residues: CASSLGTGRHEQYF. In nucleotides, the CDR3 is TGTGCCAGCAGCTTAGGGACAGGGAGGCACGAGCAGTACTTC.